This T cell receptor (beta chain) was obtained from a study of response to subunit inactivated influenza vaccine. Regarding the study as a whole: It was the authors' suggestion that each seasonal influenza vaccination recruits few new T cells.

Germline V CDR1 and CDR2: SGHTA, FQGNSA. The CDR3 totals 17 residues. The V and J ends lost 0 bases and 1 base, in that order; junction bases with no gene match: 7. This clonotype came up a few times. Its target is not known. MiXCR was run by TCRdb on the RT-PCR reads, yielding one entry per CDR3 protein. The sample records some 480,000 distinct CDR3 sequences, 9.5% to 13% being singletons. This receptor was obtained from a middle-aged man who received an inactivated influenza vaccine. This material consisted of PBMCs from blood, taken roughly 45 days after vaccination. V is TRBV7-2 and J is TRBJ2-3; 7 bases line up with TRBD2. CDR3 bases: TGTGCCAGCAGCTTAGCGCAAGGACTAGGCCGCACAGATACGCAGTATTTT. It codes for CASSLAQGLGRTDTQYF. Using reference TRBV7-2 and TRBJ2-3 for the parts outside the CDR3, the full variable domain is GAGVSQSPSNKVTEKGKDVELRCDPISGHTALYWYRQSLGQGLEFLIYFQGNSAPDKSGLPSDRFSAERTGGSVSTLTIQRTQQEDSAVYLCASSLAQGLGRTDTQYFGPGTRLTVL.